Listed below are T cell receptor beta chains from one sample, sequenced in a study of T cell repertoires in cytomegalovirus infection. TCRdb redid the calling of the reads with MiXCR, one entry per CDR3 protein. The sample yields more than 250,000 distinct CDR3 sequences, about 13% seen once. Sequenced: PBMCs. These receptors originate from a human donor in good health (CMV status not recorded). Some clones in this sample may be carry-over from other donors' samples. CDR3s include the opening cysteine and the closing phenylalanine or tryptophan. A D gene is named only where the DNA matches it firmly. The size of a clone is reported for some rows only, either as once, few or many, or as a class for expanded clones.

>TRBV20-1|TRBJ1-3|-|-
CSAGPVGQIINTIYF
TGCAGTGCAGGCCCCGTGGGACAAATAATCAACACCATATATTTT
>TRBV7-8|TRBJ2-7|many|-
CASSSYTGTYEQYF
TGTGCCAGCAGCTCCTATACAGGGACCTACGAGCAGTACTTC
>TRBV29-1|TRBJ2-1|few|TRBD2
CSGIPLAGGQQFF
TGCAGCGGGATACCGCTAGCGGGAGGGCAGCAGTTCTTC
>TRBV29-1|TRBJ2-7|few|-
CSVEVGQGKYF
TGCAGCGTTGAAGTGGGGCAGGGAAAGTACTTC
>TRBV6-1|TRBJ2-5|few|-
CASSESSPGGVSETQYF
TGTGCCAGCAGTGAGAGTAGTCCCGGGGGCGTATCCGAGACCCAGTACTTC
>TRBV12-3/TRBV12-4|TRBJ2-2|many|-
CASRDKTNTGELFF
TGTGCCAGCCGAGACAAGACCAACACCGGGGAGCTGTTTTTT
>TRBV7-2|TRBJ2-7|few|-
CASSPRAGASYEQYF
TGTGCCAGCAGCCCAAGAGCAGGGGCCTCCTACGAGCAGTACTTC
>TRBV6-1|TRBJ2-7|many|-
CASSSGPSLEQYF
TGTGCCAGCAGTTCAGGGCCCAGTCTCGAGCAGTACTTC
>TRBV20-1|TRBJ1-1|-|TRBD1
CSASLRGGVTEAFF
TGCAGTGCTTCACTCAGGGGGGGGGTGACTGAAGCTTTCTTT
>TRBV28|TRBJ2-7|-|-
CASSSSANEQYF
TGTGCCAGCAGTTCCTCGGCTAACGAGCAGTACTTC
>TRBV6-2/TRBV6-3|TRBJ2-5|-|TRBD2
CASSYRGTSGRSGETQYF
TGTGCCAGCAGTTACCGTGGGACTAGCGGGAGATCGGGAGAGACCCAGTACTTC
>TRBV7-9|TRBJ2-5|many|-
CASSVLRAQYF
-
>TRBV6-1|TRBJ2-1|-|-
CASSAGFVSEQFF
TGTGCCAGCAGTGCGGGCTTTGTCAGTGAGCAGTTCTTC
>TRBV7-9|TRBJ2-1|many|-
CASSFGHPYNEQFF
TGTGCCAGCAGCTTCGGACACCCCTACAATGAGCAGTTCTTC
>TRBV12-3/TRBV12-4|TRBJ2-5|few|-
CASSGDWAETQYF
TGTGCCAGCAGTGGAGACTGGGCGGAGACCCAGTACTTC
>TRBV7-2|TRBJ2-7|many|TRBD1
CASSRGAGGPYEQYF
TGTGCCAGCAGCCGAGGGGCAGGGGGCCCCTACGAGCAGTACTTC
>TRBV7-2|TRBJ2-7|many|TRBD1
CASGRDRGRYEQYF
TGTGCCAGCGGCCGGGACAGGGGGAGATACGAGCAGTACTTC
>TRBV6-2/TRBV6-3|TRBJ2-7|few|TRBD2
CASRRGAGPYEQYF
TGTGCCAGCAGGCGGGGAGCGGGACCCTACGAGCAGTACTTC
>TRBV5-6|TRBJ1-6|many|-
CASSLGIGSPLHF
TGTGCCAGCAGCTTGGGTATTGGTTCACCCCTCCACTTT
>TRBV4-1|TRBJ1-1|few|-
CASSQGPEGYTEAFF
TGCGCCAGCAGCCAAGGCCCAGAGGGGTACACTGAAGCTTTCTTT
>TRBV10-2|TRBJ1-4|few|-
CASRGLGATNEKLFF
TGCGCCAGCAGGGGTTTGGGTGCAACTAATGAAAAACTGTTTTTT
>TRBV2|TRBJ1-4|few|-
CASSAGTPKKLFF
TGTGCCAGCAGTGCCGGGACACCAAAAAAACTGTTTTTT
>TRBV9|TRBJ2-3|-|-
CASSAPTEGGSTDTQYF
TGTGCCAGCAGCGCCCCGACAGAAGGGGGTAGCACAGATACGCAGTATTTT
>TRBV28|TRBJ1-1|many|TRBD1
CASSSPGQMNTEAFF
TGTGCCAGCAGTTCCCCGGGACAGATGAACACTGAAGCTTTCTTT
>TRBV10-3|TRBJ1-6|-|-
CAISELGPNSPLHF
TGTGCCATCAGTGAGCTCGGCCCAAATTCACCCCTCCACTTT
>TRBV28|TRBJ1-4|-|-
CASSLTSTGGEKLFF
TGTGCCAGCAGTTTAACGTCAACAGGTGGTGAAAAACTGTTTTTT
>TRBV7-6|TRBJ2-5|many|TRBD2
CASSLLSGGAPETQYF
TGTGCCAGCAGCTTACTTAGCGGGGGGGCCCCCGAGACCCAGTACTTC
>TRBV29-1|TRBJ2-7|once|TRBD1
CSVEDLQGESYDEQYF
TGCAGCGTTGAAGACCTCCAGGGGGAATCTTACGACGAGCAGTACTTC
>TRBV19|TRBJ1-2|-|TRBD1
CASRIGTGDNYGYTF
TGTGCCAGTAGAATTGGGACAGGTGATAACTATGGCTACACCTTC
>TRBV20-1|TRBJ2-7|many|TRBD2
CSAPPLTSGSYEQYF
TGCAGTGCTCCTCCATTGACTAGCGGCTCCTACGAGCAGTACTTC
>TRBV11-2|TRBJ1-1|-|TRBD1
CASSSWDRGLSEAFF
TGTGCCAGCAGCTCGTGGGACAGGGGTCTTTCTGAAGCTTTCTTT
>TRBV6-2/TRBV6-3|TRBJ1-1|many|-
CASSPGTTNTEAFF
TGTGCCAGCAGTCCCGGGACAACGAACACTGAAGCTTTCTTT
>TRBV11-2|TRBJ1-2|few|-
CASSLDREAMHTF
TGTGCCAGCAGCTTAGATCGAGAAGCAATGCACACCTTC
>TRBV7-4|TRBJ2-7|-|-
CASPPAVGGFDEQYF
TGTGCCAGCCCCCCCGCAGTAGGGGGGTTCGACGAGCAGTACTTC
>TRBV7-9|TRBJ1-3|few|-
CASSPGQANTIYF
TGTGCCAGCAGCCCAGGACAAGCAAACACCATATATTTT
>TRBV29-1|TRBJ1-2|-|-
CSVEDFSSETYRGYTF
TGCAGCGTTGAAGATTTCTCCTCGGAGACATACCGTGGCTACACCTTC
>TRBV6-6|TRBJ2-2|few|TRBD1
CASSYGQGNTGELFF
TGTGCCAGCAGTTACGGACAGGGCAACACCGGGGAGCTGTTTTTT
>TRBV7-3|TRBJ2-1|few|-
CASSLTGHEQFF
TGTGCCAGCAGCTTAACTGGTCATGAGCAGTTCTTC
>TRBV28|TRBJ1-2|many|-
CASSSSTGNNYGYTF
TGTGCCAGCAGTTCTTCTACAGGGAATAACTATGGCTACACCTTC
>TRBV28|TRBJ2-1|-|TRBD2
CASSRGGRSSYNEQFF
TGTGCCAGCAGTCGCGGGGGACGTAGCTCCTACAATGAGCAGTTCTTC
>TRBV7-9|TRBJ1-4|many|-
CASSPITRRTNEKLFF
TGTGCCAGCAGCCCAATAACCCGTAGGACTAATGAAAAACTGTTTTTT
>TRBV14|TRBJ1-1|few|-
CASSPRGGVSTEAFF
TGTGCCAGCAGCCCCCGGGGGGGCGTAAGCACTGAAGCTTTCTTT
>TRBV12-3/TRBV12-4|TRBJ1-1|-|-
CASSLHRTVNTESFF
TGTGCCAGCAGTCTCCATCGGACTGTGAACACTGAATCTTTCTTT
>TRBV29-1|TRBJ2-2|few|TRBD1
CSVRPPGQGADGELFF
TGCAGCGTTAGGCCCCCGGGACAGGGGGCCGACGGGGAGCTGTTTTTT
>TRBV12-3/TRBV12-4|TRBJ1-1|many|-
CASSLQINTEAFF
TGTGCCAGCAGTTTGCAGATAAACACTGAAGCTTTCTTT
>TRBV4-1|TRBJ2-7|few|TRBD1
CASSQDPGTASYEQYF
TGCGCCAGCAGCCAAGACCCCGGGACAGCCTCTTACGAGCAGTACTTC
>TRBV20-1|TRBJ2-4|many|-
CSAGGATKNIQYF
TGCAGTGCTGGTGGGGCGACCAAAAACATTCAGTACTTC
>TRBV20-1|TRBJ2-7|-|TRBD2
CSARLAGNEQYF
TGCAGTGCTAGACTAGCGGGTAACGAGCAGTACTTC
>TRBV5-8|TRBJ2-7|many|-
CASSLGNPGSPLGQYF
TGTGCCAGCAGCTTGGGCAACCCTGGGAGTCCGCTAGGGCAGTACTTC
>TRBV7-6|TRBJ2-3|many|-
CASSLLSESTDTQYF
TGTGCCAGCAGCTTACTTTCGGAGAGCACAGATACGCAGTATTTT